The rows below give T cell receptor beta chains drawn from one sample of a study of blood T cell repertoires in COVID-19. Libraries were prepared by immunoSEQ multiplex PCR; TCRdb keeps only in-frame clonotypes and omits some of them. The sample lists 200,000 or so clones; 65% to 90% were seen once. The sample comprised peripheral blood. These receptors came from a human donor in a cohort sampled during active COVID-19. Each CDR3 is given with its conserved first and last residue. Size values are once, few and many counts, or a class for expanded clones, and some rows have none.

.	TRBV11-3	TRBJ2-3	CASSPGGAGRTDTQYF
.	TRBV7-9	TRBJ1-6	CASSFDRNSPLHF
.	TRBV5-1	TRBJ2-3	CASSLTGDTQYF
.	TRBV19	TRBJ2-7	CASSMTATYEQYF
once	TRBV27	TRBJ2-1	CASSWSTSGYNEQFF
.	TRBV5-1	TRBJ1-4	CASSLDPGVNEKLFF
once	TRBV18	TRBJ2-2	CASSPYVAGGPKTGELFF
.	TRBV5-5	TRBJ2-1	CASSFIGGLYNEQFF
few	TRBV5-1	TRBJ1-1	CASSQGHPNTEAFF
.	TRBV18	TRBJ2-3	CASSPGSGFTTQYF
.	TRBV2	TRBJ2-1	CASRSLAGEGNEQFF
.	TRBV5-6	TRBJ2-5	CASSLVSFSYQETQYF